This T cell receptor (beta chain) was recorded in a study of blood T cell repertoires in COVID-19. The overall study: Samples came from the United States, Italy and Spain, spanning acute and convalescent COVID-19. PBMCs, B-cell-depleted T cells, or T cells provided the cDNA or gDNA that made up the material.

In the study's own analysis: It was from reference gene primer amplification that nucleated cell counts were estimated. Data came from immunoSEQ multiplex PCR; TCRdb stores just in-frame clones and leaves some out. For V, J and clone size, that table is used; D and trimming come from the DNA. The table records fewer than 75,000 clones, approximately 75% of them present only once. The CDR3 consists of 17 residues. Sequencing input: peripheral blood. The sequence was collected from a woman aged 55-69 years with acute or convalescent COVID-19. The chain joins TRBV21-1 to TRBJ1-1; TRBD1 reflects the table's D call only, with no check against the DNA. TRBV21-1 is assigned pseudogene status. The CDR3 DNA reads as TGTGCCAGCAGCAAAGGGAATATGGACAGGGCAAATACTGAAGCTTTCTTT. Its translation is CASSKGNMDRANTEAFF.